These 19 T cell receptor beta chains share one sample of origin, sequenced in a study of blood T cell repertoires in COVID-19. Assay: immunoSEQ multiplex PCR; the TCRdb copy retains only in-frame clones and omits some. The table shows more than 150,000 clones, with roughly four fifths occurring only once. Material: PBMCs or T cells enriched from blood (not recorded which). All receptors come from a man in his forties who had recovered from COVID-19.

The gene calls are TRBV5-1 and TRBJ1-4; D possibly corresponds to TRBD1 (5 bases). The CDR3 consists of 14 residues. Per germline, CDR1 SGHRS and CDR2 YFSETQ. V shed 0 bases and J shed 2 bases, with 5 bases lying between them. The CDR3 loop is CASSLEGTNEKLFF. The CDR3 DNA sequence: TGCGCCAGCAGCTTGGAGGGGACTAATGAAAAACTGTTTTTT.

This chain joins TRBV11-2 and TRBJ1-6, with D tentatively TRBD1 (6 bases). The CDR3 length is 15 residues. V lost 3 bases to trimming and J lost 9 bases, with 15 bases between them. Germline loops: CDR1 SGHAT, CDR2 FQNNGV. The CDR3 sequence is CASSFIGGLGSPLHF. CDR3 bases: TGTGCCAGCAGCTTCATCGGGGGGCTGGGTTCACCCCTCCACTTT.

The V and J genes are TRBV6-2 or TRBV6-3 and TRBJ2-3; unclear D gene. This CDR3 is built from 12 residues. Germline CDR1 and CDR2: MNHEY and SVGEGT. Trimming left V 6 bases short and J 2 bases short, with 6 bases between. The CDR3 sequence: CASSLNTDTQYF. The DNA for the CDR3 is TGTGCCAGCAGCCTCAACACAGATACGCAGTATTTT.

This chain links TRBV6-5 with TRBJ2-2; the D is unclear. The CDR3 is 14 amino acids. The V and J ends lost 11 bases and 0 bases respectively, with 13 bases between them. Germline CDR1 MNHEY, CDR2 SVGAGI. CDR3 bases: TGTGCCCATCGAGAGAGGCCGAACACCGGGGAGCTGTTTTTT. This sequence encodes CAHRERPNTGELFF.

The J gene is TRBJ2-7, the V gene TRBV12-3 or TRBV12-4; no clear D. This CDR3 has 11 amino acids. V was shortened by 8 bases and J by 9 bases, with 14 bases between the two germline ends. The CDR3 loop reads CASGDQAGQYF. In DNA form, the CDR3 reads TGTGCCAGCGGTGACCAGGCCGGGCAGTACTTC.

The chain combines TRBV6-1 with TRBJ2-5; D is unclear. From germline, CDR1 is MNHNS and CDR2 SASEGT. V shed 0 bases and J shed 3 bases, with 8 bases lying between them. The CDR3 consists of 14 residues. The CDR3 protein is CASSEASSKETQYF. CDR3 coding DNA: TGTGCCAGCAGTGAAGCGTCCAGTAAAGAGACCCAGTACTTC.

The chain joins TRBV6-5 to TRBJ1-2; D gene ambiguous. The length of the CDR3 is 12 residues. The V end lost 7 bases, the J end lost 4 bases, and 10 bases lay between the germline ends. Germline-derived CDR1 and CDR2 are MNHEY and SVGAGI. The CDR3 coding sequence is TGTGCCAGCATGGGAGGGTCCTATGGCTACACCTTC. Translating it yields CASMGGSYGYTF.

Comments on this clone: One end of the junction does not line up with germline, which may come from a read error. V and J are TRBV6-4 and TRBJ2-1; D possibly corresponds to TRBD1 (7 bases). The CDR3 has 15 residues. The germline gives CDR1 MRHNA, CDR2 SNTAGT. DNA for the CDR3: TGTGCCTGCAGTGACAGACAGGGACTGCGCAATGAGCAGTTCTTC. It encodes CACSDRQGLRNEQFF.

The chain has TRBV24-1 and TRBJ1-2; D is unresolved. Trimming removed 5 bases from V and 5 bases from J, with 11 bases in between. CDR1 KGHDR and CDR2 SFDVKD come from the germline V gene. This CDR3 is 13 amino acids long. CDR3 protein: CATSGSGDYGYTF. The CDR3 DNA is TGTGCCACCAGTGGGTCCGGAGATTATGGCTACACCTTC.

Regarding this clone: The same CDR3 can be traced to other DNA sequences in this sample. The chain is built from TRBV28 and TRBJ1-1, with 11 bases identical to TRBD1. The V gene's germline CDR1 is MDHEN and CDR2 SYDVKM. The CDR3 extends over 14 amino acids. V was clipped by 8 bases and J by 5 bases; unmatched bases: 7. The CDR3: CASRTGGAGTEAFF. In DNA, the CDR3 is TGTGCCAGCCGGACAGGGGGCGCTGGGACTGAAGCTTTCTTT. The full variable domain, with the rest looked up from reference TRBV28 and TRBJ1-1, is DVKVTQSSRYLVKRTGEKVFLECVQDMDHENMFWYRQDPGLGLRLIYFSYDVKMKEKGDIPEGYSVSREKKERFSLILESASTNQTSMYLCASRTGGAGTEAFFGQGTRLTVV.

V gene TRBV9 combines with J gene TRBJ1-2; 7 bases align to TRBD1. The CDR3 consists of 13 residues. Germline lookup yields CDR1 SGDLS and CDR2 YYNGEE. V was pared by 4 bases and J by 3 bases, with 3 bases of the junction left unmatched. CDR3 region: CASSQTGDYGYTF. CDR3 DNA sequence: TGTGCCAGCAGCCAAACAGGGGACTATGGCTACACCTTC.

The chain recombines TRBV11-2 with TRBJ2-1, with 11 bases identical to TRBD2. The CDR3 loop spans 16 amino acids. J lost 8 bases, V lost 5 bases, and 11 bases had no gene match. CDR1 SGHAT and CDR2 FQNNGV come from the germline V gene. CDR3 sequence: CASSPRLAGIFHEQFF. As DNA, the CDR3 is TGTGCCAGCAGCCCCCGACTAGCGGGAATATTCCATGAGCAGTTCTTC.

V usage is TRBV4-1 and J usage is TRBJ1-4; D remains ambiguous. Germline values: CDR1 MGHRA, CDR2 YSYEKL. The V end lost 4 bases, the J end lost 4 bases, and 16 bases lay between the germline ends. CDR3 length: 16 amino acids. The CDR3 DNA sequence: TGCGCCAGCAGCCCCCCCGGGAATCTTGTTAATGAAAAACTGTTTTTT. Encoded protein: CASSPPGNLVNEKLFF.

The chain employs TRBV30 and TRBJ1-2; D is undetermined. Looked up from germline, CDR1 is GTSNPN and CDR2 is SVGIG (reference sequence). The CDR3 consists of 12 residues. Deletions cut 0 bases from V and 6 bases from J, with 8 bases between. CDR3 nucleotides: TGTGCCTGGAGTGTAGTCCCGGATGGCTACACCTTC. The encoded protein is CAWSVVPDGYTF.

The CDR3 DNA follows: TGCGCCAGCAGCTCCATGGGACTAGCGGGCGAGAAGGGGTGGATCCAGTACTTC. Translation gives CASSSMGLAGEKGWIQYF. The chain couples TRBV5-1 to TRBJ2-5; 12 nucleotides agree with TRBD2. From germline, CDR1 is SGHRS and CDR2 YFSETQ. The V gene end was trimmed by 3 bases and the J gene end by 10 bases; junction bases not matched to a gene: 19. This CDR3 has 18 residues.

The V and J genes are TRBV29-1 and TRBJ2-5; 9 nucleotides align to TRBD2. The CDR3 extends over 16 amino acids. From germline, CDR1 is SQVTM and CDR2 ANQGSEA. V shed 4 bases, J shed 4 bases, and the junction held 13 bases outside the gene matches. The CDR3 reads CSVAGRGLAYGETQYF. Written as DNA, the CDR3 is TGCAGCGTTGCAGGAAGGGGACTAGCTTACGGAGAGACCCAGTACTTC.

This clone was found a few times. This sequence joins TRBV6-2 or TRBV6-3 and TRBJ2-1; D perhaps matches TRBD2 (5 bases). The V gene lost 7 bases and the J gene lost 6 bases, with 16 bases spanning the gap. Germline V gene data show CDR1 as MNHEY and CDR2 as SVGEGT. The CDR3 runs to 14 residues. CDR3 protein: CASTPARGLNEQFF. DNA for the CDR3: TGTGCCAGCACCCCCGCTCGGGGTCTCAATGAGCAGTTCTTC.

The gene calls are TRBV4-1 and TRBJ1-5, with 7 nucleotides matching TRBD1. The CDR3 totals 14 residues. Trimming cost V 4 bases and J 4 bases; bases outside gene matches: 4. In germline, CDR1 is MGHRA, CDR2 YSYEKL. The CDR3 nucleotides are TGCGCCAGCAGCCCGGGGACAGTTAATCAGCCCCAGCATTTT. This sequence encodes CASSPGTVNQPQHF.

The CDR3 region has the DNA TGTGCCAGCAGCCCCACACACCCCCTGCCCCAGCATTTT. Amino acid sequence: CASSPTHPLPQHF. The chain recombines TRBV11-2 with TRBJ1-5; D not certain. Trimming took 5 bases from V and 9 from J, leaving 14 bases between them. The length of the CDR3 is 13 residues. Germline CDR1 and CDR2: SGHAT and FQNNGV. Drawing the rest from reference TRBV11-2 and TRBJ1-5, the complete variable domain is EAGVAQSPRYKIIEKRQSVAFWCNPISGHATLYWYQQILGQGPKLLIQFQNNGVVDDSQLPKDRFSAERLKGVDSTLKIQPAKLEDSAVYLCASSPTHPLPQHFGDGTRLSIL.